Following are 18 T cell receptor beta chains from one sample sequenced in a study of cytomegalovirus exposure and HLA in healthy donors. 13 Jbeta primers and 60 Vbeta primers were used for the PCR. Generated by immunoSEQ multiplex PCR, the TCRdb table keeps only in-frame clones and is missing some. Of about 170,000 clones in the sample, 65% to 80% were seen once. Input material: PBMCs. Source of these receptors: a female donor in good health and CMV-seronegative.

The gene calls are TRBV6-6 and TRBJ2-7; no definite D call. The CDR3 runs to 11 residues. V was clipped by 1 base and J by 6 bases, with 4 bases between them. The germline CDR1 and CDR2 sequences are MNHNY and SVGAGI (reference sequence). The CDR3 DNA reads TGTGCCAGCAGTTACTGGCTCGAGCAGTACTTC. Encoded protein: CASSYWLEQYF.

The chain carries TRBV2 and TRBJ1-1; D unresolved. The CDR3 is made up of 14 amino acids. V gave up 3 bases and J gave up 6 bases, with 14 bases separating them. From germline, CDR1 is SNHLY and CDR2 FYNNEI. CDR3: CASSDNSVASEAFF. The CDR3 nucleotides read TGTGCCAGCAGTGATAATAGTGTTGCCTCTGAAGCTTTCTTT. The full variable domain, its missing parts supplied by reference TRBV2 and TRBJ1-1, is EPEVTQTPSHQVTQMGQEVILRCVPISNHLYFYWYRQILGQKVEFLVSFYNNEISEKSEIFDDQFSVERPDGSNFTLKIRSTKLEDSAMYFCASSDNSVASEAFFGQGTRLTVV.

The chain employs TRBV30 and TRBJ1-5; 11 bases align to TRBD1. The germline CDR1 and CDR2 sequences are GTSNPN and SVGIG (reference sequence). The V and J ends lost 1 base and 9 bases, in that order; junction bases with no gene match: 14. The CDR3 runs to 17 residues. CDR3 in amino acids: CAWSATLGTGGNWPQHF. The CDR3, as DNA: TGTGCCTGGAGTGCGACTTTGGGGACAGGGGGGAATTGGCCCCAGCATTTT.

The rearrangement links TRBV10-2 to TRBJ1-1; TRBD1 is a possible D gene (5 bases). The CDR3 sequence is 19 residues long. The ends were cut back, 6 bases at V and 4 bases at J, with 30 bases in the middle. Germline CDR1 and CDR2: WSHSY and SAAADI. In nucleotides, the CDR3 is TGCGCCAGCAGGGAAATAATCGCAGGGAGGGAGGCGGATTCCACTGAAGCTTTCTTT. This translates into CASREIIAGREADSTEAFF.

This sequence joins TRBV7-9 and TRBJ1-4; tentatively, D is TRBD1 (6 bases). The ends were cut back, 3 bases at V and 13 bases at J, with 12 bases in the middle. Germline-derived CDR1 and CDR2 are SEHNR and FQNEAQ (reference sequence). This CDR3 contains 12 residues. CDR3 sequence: CASSFRGGRLFF. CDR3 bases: TGTGCCAGCAGCTTCCGGGGGGGCCGACTGTTTTTT.

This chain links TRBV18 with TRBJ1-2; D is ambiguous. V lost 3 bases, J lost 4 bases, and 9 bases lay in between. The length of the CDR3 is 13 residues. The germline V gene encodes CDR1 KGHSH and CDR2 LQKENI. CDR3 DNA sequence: TGTGCCAGCTCACCTGGTCGCAGCTATGGCTACACCTTC. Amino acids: CASSPGRSYGYTF.

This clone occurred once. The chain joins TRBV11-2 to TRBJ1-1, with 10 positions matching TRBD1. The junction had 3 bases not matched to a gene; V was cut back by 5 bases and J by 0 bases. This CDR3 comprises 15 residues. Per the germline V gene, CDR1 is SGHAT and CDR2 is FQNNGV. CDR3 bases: TGTGCCAGCAGCCGGACAGGGGGGATGAACACTGAAGCTTTCTTT. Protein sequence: CASSRTGGMNTEAFF.

This CDR3 reads CATSLYSGNTIYF. CDR3 DNA: TGTGCCACCAGCTTATACTCTGGAAACACCATATATTTT. The chain links TRBV15 to TRBJ1-3; D is unresolved. V lost 5 bases and J lost 0, with 5 bases in between. Per the germline V gene, CDR1 is LNHNV and CDR2 is YYDKDF (reference sequence). There are 13 residues in the CDR3.

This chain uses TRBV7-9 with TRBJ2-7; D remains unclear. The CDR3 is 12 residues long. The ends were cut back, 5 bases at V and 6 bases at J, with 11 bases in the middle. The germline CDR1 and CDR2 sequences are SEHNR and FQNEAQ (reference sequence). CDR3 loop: CASSPGAFEQYF. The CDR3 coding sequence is TGTGCCAGCAGCCCGGGTGCTTTCGAGCAGTACTTC.

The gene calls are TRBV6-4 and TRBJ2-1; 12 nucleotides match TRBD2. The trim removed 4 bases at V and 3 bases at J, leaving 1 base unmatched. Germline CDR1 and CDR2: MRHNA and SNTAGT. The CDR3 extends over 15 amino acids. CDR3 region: CASSGLAGDYNEQFF. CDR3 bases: TGTGCCAGCAGTGGACTAGCGGGAGACTACAATGAGCAGTTCTTC.

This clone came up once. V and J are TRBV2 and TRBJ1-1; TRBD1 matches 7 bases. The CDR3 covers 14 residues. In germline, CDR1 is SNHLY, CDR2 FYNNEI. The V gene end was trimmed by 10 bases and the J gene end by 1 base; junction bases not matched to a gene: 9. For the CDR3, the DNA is TGTGCCATAAAGACAGGGACGGCGAACACTGAAGCTTTCTTT. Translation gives CAIKTGTANTEAFF.

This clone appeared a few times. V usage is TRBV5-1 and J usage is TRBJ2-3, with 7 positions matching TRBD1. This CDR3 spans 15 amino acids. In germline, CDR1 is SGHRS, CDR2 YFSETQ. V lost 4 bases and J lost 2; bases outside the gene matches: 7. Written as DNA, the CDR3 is TGCGCCAGCAGCACCCGACAGGGTACCACAGATACGCAGTATTTT. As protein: CASSTRQGTTDTQYF.

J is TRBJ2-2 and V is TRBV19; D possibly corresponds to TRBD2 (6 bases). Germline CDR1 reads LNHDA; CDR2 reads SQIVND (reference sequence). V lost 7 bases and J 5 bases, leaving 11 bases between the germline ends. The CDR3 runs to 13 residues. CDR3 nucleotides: TGTGCCAGTAAAGTACGGGGGACCGGGGAGCTGTTTTTT. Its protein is CASKVRGTGELFF.

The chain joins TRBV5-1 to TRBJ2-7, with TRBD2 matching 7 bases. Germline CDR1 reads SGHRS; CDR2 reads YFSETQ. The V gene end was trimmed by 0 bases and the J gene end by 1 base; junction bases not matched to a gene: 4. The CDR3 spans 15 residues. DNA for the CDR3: TGCGCCAGCAGCTTGGTAGCGGGCGTATCCTACGAGCAGTACTTC. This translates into CASSLVAGVSYEQYF.

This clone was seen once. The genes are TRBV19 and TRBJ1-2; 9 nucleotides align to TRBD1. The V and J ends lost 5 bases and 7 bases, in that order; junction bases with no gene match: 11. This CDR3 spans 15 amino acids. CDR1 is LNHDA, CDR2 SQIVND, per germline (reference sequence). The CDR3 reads CASSLSGTGTSGYTF. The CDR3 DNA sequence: TGTGCCAGTAGTCTTTCCGGGACAGGGACGAGTGGCTACACCTTC.

CDR3 sequence: CASSLAGGHSTEAFF. The CDR3 bases are TGTGCCAGCAGCTTAGCCGGTGGACACAGCACTGAAGCTTTCTTT. This chain links TRBV7-6 with TRBJ1-1; possible D gene TRBD1, 5 bases. The CDR3 length is 15 residues. CDR1 and CDR2 from the germline V gene are SGHVS and FNYEAQ. Trimming removed 0 bases at V and 4 bases at J, with 12 bases between.

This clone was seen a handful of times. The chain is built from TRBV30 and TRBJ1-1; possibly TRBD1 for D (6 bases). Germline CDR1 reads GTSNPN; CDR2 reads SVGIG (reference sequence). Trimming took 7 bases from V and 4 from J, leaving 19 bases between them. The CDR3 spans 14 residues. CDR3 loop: CASTRRGGLTEAFF. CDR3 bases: TGTGCCTCCACCCGTAGAGGGGGTCTCACTGAAGCTTTCTTT.

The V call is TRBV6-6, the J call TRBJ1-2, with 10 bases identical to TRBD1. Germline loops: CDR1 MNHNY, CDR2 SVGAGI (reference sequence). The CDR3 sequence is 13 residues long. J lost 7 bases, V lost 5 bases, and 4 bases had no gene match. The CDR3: CASSDRGLGGYTF. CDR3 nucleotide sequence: TGTGCCAGCAGTGACAGGGGGCTTGGTGGCTACACCTTC.